This T cell receptor beta chain was profiled in a study of cytomegalovirus exposure and HLA in healthy donors. A few counts support this clone. Antigen specificity is unknown. Study findings and constraints: Analyzed later, most CMV-associated TCR beta chains appeared HLA-restricted. Researchers counted around 160 TCR beta chains as cytomegalovirus-associated.

Primers for the PCR totalled 60 Vbeta and 13 Jbeta. Only in-frame clones appear in the TCRdb table, and some are missing; sequencing was by immunoSEQ multiplex PCR. The sample holds around 180,000 clones, 75% to 90% seen once. CDR3 length: 14 residues. In germline, CDR1 is SGDLS, CDR2 YYNGEE. With 0 bases removed from V and 1 base from J, the gap between germline ends came to 4 bases. The V gene is TRBV9, the J gene TRBJ1-4; D is ambiguous. Sequencing was carried out using PBMCs. The sequence came from a boy between 2 and 15 years old in good health and CMV-seronegative. CDR3 DNA sequence: TGTGCCAGCAGCGTAGGGAGAACTAATGAAAAACTGTTTTTT. Its protein product is CASSVGRTNEKLFF.